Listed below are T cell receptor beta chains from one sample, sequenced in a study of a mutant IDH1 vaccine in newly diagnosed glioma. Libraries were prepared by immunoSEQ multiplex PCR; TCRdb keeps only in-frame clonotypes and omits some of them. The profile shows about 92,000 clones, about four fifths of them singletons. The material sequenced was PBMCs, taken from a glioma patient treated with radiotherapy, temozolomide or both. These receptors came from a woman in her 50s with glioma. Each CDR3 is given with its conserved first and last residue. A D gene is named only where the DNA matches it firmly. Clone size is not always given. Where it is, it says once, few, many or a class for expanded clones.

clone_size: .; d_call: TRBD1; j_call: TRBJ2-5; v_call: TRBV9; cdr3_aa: CASSVAVGGKETQYF; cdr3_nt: TGTGCCAGCAGCGTAGCGGTAGGGGGCAAAGAGACCCAGTACTTC
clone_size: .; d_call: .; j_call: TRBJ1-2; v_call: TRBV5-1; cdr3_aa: CASSLEGLANYGYTF; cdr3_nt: TGCGCCAGCAGCTTGGAAGGGCTAGCTAACTATGGCTACACCTTC
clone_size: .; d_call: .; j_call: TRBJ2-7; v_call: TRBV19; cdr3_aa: CASSLGLLVYEQYF; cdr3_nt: TGTGCCAGTAGTCTTGGACTCCTCGTCTACGAGCAGTACTTC
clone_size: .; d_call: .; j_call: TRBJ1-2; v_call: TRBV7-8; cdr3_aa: CASSLALLGYGYTF; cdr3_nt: TGTGCCAGCAGCTTAGCCTTACTCGGCTATGGCTACACCTTC
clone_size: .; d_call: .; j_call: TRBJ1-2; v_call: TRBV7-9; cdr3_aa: CASSLGSDYGYTF; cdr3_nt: TGTGCCAGCAGCTTAGGGTCCGACTATGGCTACACCTTC
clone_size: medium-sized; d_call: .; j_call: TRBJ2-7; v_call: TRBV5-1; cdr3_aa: CASSYLGPFRDEQYF; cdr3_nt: TGCGCCAGCAGCTATTTAGGGCCGTTCCGCGACGAGCAGTACTTC
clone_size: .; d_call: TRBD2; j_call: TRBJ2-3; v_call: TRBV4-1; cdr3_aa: CASSTSGGAADTQYF; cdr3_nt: TGCGCCAGCAGCACCAGCGGGGGGGCCGCAGATACGCAGTATTTT
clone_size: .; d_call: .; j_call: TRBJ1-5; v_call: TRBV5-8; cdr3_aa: CASSLFPQHF; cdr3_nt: TGTGCCAGCAGCTTATTCCCCCAGCATTTT
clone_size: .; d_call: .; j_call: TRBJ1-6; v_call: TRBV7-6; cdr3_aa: CASSFERANSPLHF; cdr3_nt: TGTGCCAGCAGCTTCGAGAGGGCCAATTCACCCCTCCACTTT
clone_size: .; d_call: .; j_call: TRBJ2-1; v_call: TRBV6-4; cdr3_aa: CASSDSGAGEQFF; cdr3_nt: TGTGCCAGCAGTGACTCCGGGGCGGGGGAGCAGTTCTTC
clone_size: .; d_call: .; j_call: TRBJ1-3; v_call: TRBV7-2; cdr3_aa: CASSYRGGLGPNSGNTIYF; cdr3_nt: TGTGCCAGCAGCTACCGCGGGGGGCTGGGACCGAACTCTGGAAACACCATATATTTT
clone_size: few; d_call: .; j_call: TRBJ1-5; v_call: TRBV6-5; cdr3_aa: CASRRDGNQPQHF; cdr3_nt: TGTGCCAGCAGAAGGGACGGCAATCAGCCCCAGCATTTT
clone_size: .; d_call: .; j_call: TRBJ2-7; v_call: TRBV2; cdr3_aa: CASSERRYEQYF; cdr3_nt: TGTGCCAGCAGTGAACGCCGGTACGAGCAGTACTTC
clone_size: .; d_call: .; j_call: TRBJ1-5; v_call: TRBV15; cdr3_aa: CATSRDDQPQHF; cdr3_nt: TGTGCCACCAGCAGAGATGATCAGCCCCAGCATTTT
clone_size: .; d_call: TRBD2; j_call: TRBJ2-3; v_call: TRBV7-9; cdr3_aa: CASSLLLAGGTRPQYF; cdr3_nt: TGTGCCAGCAGCTTACTTCTAGCGGGGGGCACAAGGCCGCAGTATTTT
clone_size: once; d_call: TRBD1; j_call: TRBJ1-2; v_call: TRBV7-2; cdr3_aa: CASSRDSLYGYTF; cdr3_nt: TGTGCCAGCAGCCGGGACAGTCTCTATGGCTACACCTTC
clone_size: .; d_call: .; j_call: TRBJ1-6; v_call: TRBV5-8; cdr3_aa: CASIQRAGGSYNSPLHF; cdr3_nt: TGTGCCAGCATCCAGAGGGCGGGAGGTTCCTATAATTCACCCCTCCACTTT
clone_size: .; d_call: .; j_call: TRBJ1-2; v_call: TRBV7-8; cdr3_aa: CASSLARDGGPQGYTF; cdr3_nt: TGTGCCAGCAGCTTAGCCCGGGACGGCGGCCCCCAAGGCTACACCTTC
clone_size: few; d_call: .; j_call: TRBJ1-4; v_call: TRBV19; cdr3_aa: CASRETGVNEKLFF; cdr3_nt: TGTGCCAGTAGAGAGACAGGAGTTAATGAAAAACTGTTTTTT
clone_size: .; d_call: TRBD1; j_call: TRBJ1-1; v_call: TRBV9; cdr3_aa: CASSVVPPQGGTEAFF; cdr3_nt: TGTGCCAGCAGCGTAGTCCCTCCACAGGGGGGGACTGAAGCTTTCTTT
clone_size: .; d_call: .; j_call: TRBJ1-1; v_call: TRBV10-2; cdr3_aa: CASQLQGMNTEAFF; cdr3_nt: TGCGCCAGCCAACTACAGGGTATGAACACTGAAGCTTTCTTT
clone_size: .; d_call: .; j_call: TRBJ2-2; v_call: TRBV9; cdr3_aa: CASSTRPFLGELFF; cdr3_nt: TGTGCCAGCAGCACCCGACCTTTCCTCGGGGAGCTGTTTTTT
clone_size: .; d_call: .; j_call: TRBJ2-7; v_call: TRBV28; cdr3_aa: CASSLYSSYEQYF; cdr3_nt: TGTGCCAGCAGTTTATATTCCTCCTACGAGCAGTACTTC
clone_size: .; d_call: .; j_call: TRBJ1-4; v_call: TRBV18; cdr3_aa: CASSPGLNEKLFF; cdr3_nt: TGTGCCAGCTCACCCGGGCTGAATGAAAAACTGTTTTTT
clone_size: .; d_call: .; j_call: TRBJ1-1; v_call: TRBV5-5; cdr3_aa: CASSLGPWGTEAFF; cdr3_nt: TGTGCCAGCAGCTTAGGACCCTGGGGCACTGAAGCTTTCTTT
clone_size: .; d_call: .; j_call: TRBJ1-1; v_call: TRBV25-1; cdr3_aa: CASSGSPTNTEAFF; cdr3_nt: TGTGCCAGCAGTGGGTCTCCTACGAACACTGAAGCTTTCTTT
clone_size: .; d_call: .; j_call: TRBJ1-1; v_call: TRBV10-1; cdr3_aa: CASSARLDAPEAFF; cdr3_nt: TGCGCCAGCAGTGCAAGGCTCGACGCCCCTGAAGCTTTCTTT
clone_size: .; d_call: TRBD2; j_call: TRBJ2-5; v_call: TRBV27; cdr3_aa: CASRLRGAVKTQYF; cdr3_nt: TGTGCCAGCAGATTGCGGGGGGCCGTGAAGACCCAGTACTTC
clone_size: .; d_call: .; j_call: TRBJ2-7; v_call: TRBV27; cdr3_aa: CASKRGSTYEQYF; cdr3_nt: TGTGCCAGCAAGAGGGGTAGTACCTACGAGCAGTACTTC
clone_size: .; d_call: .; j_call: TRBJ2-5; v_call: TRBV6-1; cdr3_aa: CASSEGWGSAETQYF; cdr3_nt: TGTGCCAGCAGCGAAGGATGGGGGTCCGCGGAGACCCAGTACTTC
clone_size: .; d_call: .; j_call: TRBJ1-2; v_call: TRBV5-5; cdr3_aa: CASSLGGREVLYGYTF; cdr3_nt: TGTGCCAGCAGCTTGGGGGGCAGGGAGGTTCTTTATGGCTACACCTTC
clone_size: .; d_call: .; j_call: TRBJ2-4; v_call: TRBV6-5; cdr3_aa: CASSKGGLAKNIQYF; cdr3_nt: TGTGCCAGCAGTAAAGGGGGGCTAGCCAAAAACATTCAGTACTTC
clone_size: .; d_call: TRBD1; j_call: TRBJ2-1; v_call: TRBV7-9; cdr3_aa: CASSWDSNEQFF; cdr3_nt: TGTGCCAGCAGCTGGGACAGCAATGAGCAGTTCTTC
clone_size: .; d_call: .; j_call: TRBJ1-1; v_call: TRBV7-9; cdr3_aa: CASSPWTPPGVPEAFF; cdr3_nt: TGTGCCAGCAGCCCTTGGACACCACCCGGGGTCCCTGAAGCTTTCTTT
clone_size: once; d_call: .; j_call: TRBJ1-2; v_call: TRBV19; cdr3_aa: CASSSPLWGGYTF; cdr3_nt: TGTGCCAGTAGTAGCCCCCTCTGGGGTGGCTACACCTTC
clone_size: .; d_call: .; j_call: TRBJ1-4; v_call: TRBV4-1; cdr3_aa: CASSQVRGGGNEKLFF; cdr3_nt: TGCGCCAGCAGCCAAGTACGGGGAGGGGGAAATGAAAAACTGTTTTTT
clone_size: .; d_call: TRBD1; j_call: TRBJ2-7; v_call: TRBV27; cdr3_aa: CASSLFDRDLTF; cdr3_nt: TGTGCCAGCAGTTTATTTGACAGGGACCTCACCTTC
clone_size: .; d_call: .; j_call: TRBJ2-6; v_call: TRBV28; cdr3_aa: CASRYRSGANVLTF; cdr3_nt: TGTGCCAGCCGATACAGGAGTGGGGCCAACGTCCTGACTTTC
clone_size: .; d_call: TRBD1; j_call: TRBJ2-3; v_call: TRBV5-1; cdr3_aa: CASSGTGTADTQYF; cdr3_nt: TGCGCCAGCAGCGGGACAGGCACGGCAGATACGCAGTATTTT
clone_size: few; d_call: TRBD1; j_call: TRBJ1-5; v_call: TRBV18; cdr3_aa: CASSTTGDSNQPQHF; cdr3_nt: TGTGCCAGCTCAACTACAGGGGATAGCAATCAGCCCCAGCATTTT
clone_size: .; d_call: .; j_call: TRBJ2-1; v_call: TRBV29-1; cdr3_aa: CSVEERRGEQFF; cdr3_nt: TGCAGCGTTGAAGAACGCCGCGGTGAGCAGTTCTTC